The sequence of this TCR beta chain was determined in a study of blood T cell repertoires in COVID-19. Looking at the study overall: Collection of acute and convalescent COVID-19 samples took place in the United States, Italy and Spain. From T cells, B-cell-depleted T cells, or PBMCs came the material, which was cDNA or gDNA.

Here immunoSEQ multiplex PCR was the method, and the copy in TCRdb shows in-frame clones only, minus some. The sample contains 52,000 or so clones, around 80% of which appear only once. This clone came up a few times. The source material was peripheral blood. This sequence was found in a human donor in a cohort sampled during active COVID-19.

In DNA, the CDR3 is TGTGCCAGTAGTAGGGTTGGGACAGGAAATAACTATGGCTACACCTTC. Its translation: CASSRVGTGNNYGYTF. The J gene is TRBJ1-2, the V gene TRBV19; 8 positions match TRBD1. The CDR3 has 16 amino acids. Germline V lookup: CDR1 LNHDA, CDR2 SQIVND (reference sequence). J gave up 1 base and V 4 bases, and 8 bases lay outside the gene matches.